This T cell receptor (beta chain) is from a study of blood T cells in healthy people across ages. In the study overall: There was about one barcoded beta molecule captured by template switching per two T cells.

Regarding this clonotype: Its cognate antigen is unknown.

Then a second PCR, running about 6 to 12 cycles, was carried out with a sample-barcoded 5' primer and a J-beta primer mix. The template-switch adaptor, which had 12 random nucleotides, put a tag on each cDNA molecule. One entry per CDR3 protein, called by TCRdb with MiXCR from the 5' RACE reads. Among more than 700,000 distinct CDR3 sequences listed, around half were seen once. Per germline, CDR1 MNHEY and CDR2 SMNVEV (reference sequence). V was clipped by 3 bases and J by 6 bases, with 14 bases between them. This CDR3 has 15 amino acids. General study findings and limits: It was held that the diversity estimates obtained from one million T cells were underestimates. More naive CD4+ cells and higher diversity marked long-lived donors relative to aged donors.

The sample comprised blood. The rearrangement links TRBV27 to TRBJ2-2; D is unresolved. This TCR was recovered from a man older than 75 in good health. In DNA form, the CDR3 reads TGTGCCAGCAGTTTGCGGTCCTATGAGTCCGGGGAGCTGTTTTTT. Protein sequence: CASSLRSYESGELFF.